The 23 T cell receptor beta chains given below trace back to one sample, sequenced in a study of cytomegalovirus exposure and HLA in healthy donors (TCRdb year 2017). Receptors were amplified or captured by the immunoSEQ multiplex PCR assay. The multiplex PCR relied on a mix of 60 forward primers for TCR Vbeta segments and 13 reverse primers for TCR Jbeta segments. TCRdb mirrors the immuneACCESS table, restricted to in-frame sequences. Some clones are absent from its copies; in checked studies, under half trace to an unresolved V gene, and the reason for the others is unknown. The sample table records 130,000 or so clones; over 75% of these occur just once. 3.5% to 5% of the sample is held by the ten biggest clonotypes. Sequencing was done on a sample of PBMCs. The receptor set was obtained from a male donor in good health and CMV-seropositive.

This clone showed up just a few times. The rearrangement joins TRBV5-1 to TRBJ2-3, with 11 positions matching TRBD2. The V and J ends lost 2 bases and 5 bases, in that order; junction bases with no gene match: 4. The CDR3 is 15 residues long. The germline V gene has CDR1 SGHRS and CDR2 YFSETQ. CDR3 region: CASSLLAGGLDTQYF. The CDR3 region has the DNA TGCGCCAGCAGCTTATTAGCGGGAGGGCTAGATACGCAGTATTTT.

The chain employs TRBV27 and TRBJ2-4; 9 positions match TRBD1. The germline V gene has CDR1 MNHEY and CDR2 SMNVEV (reference sequence). The CDR3 length is 13 residues. V trimming: 7 bases; J trimming: 6 bases; junction bases outside the gene matches: 4. CDR3 bases: TGTGCCAGCATTGACAGGGGGGGAAACATTCAGTACTTC. Its translation is CASIDRGGNIQYF.

This sequence joins TRBV7-9 and TRBJ1-1; 10 bases match TRBD1. CDR3 length: 14 residues. V lost 5 bases, J lost 4 bases, and 4 bases stayed unmatched. The germline CDR1 and CDR2 sequences are SEHNR and FQNEAQ (reference sequence). CDR3: CASSPTGGITEAFF. The CDR3 region has the DNA TGTGCCAGCAGCCCGACAGGGGGCATCACTGAAGCTTTCTTT.

This clone was recorded a few times. V gene TRBV28 combines with J gene TRBJ2-2, with D uncertain. The germline V gene encodes CDR1 MDHEN and CDR2 SYDVKM. The CDR3 has 12 residues. V was shortened by 8 bases and J by 6 bases, with 10 bases between the two germline ends. The CDR3 protein is CASPSHAGELFF. The CDR3 DNA follows: TGTGCCAGCCCGAGCCACGCCGGGGAGCTGTTTTTT.

CDR3 nucleotides: TGTGCCAGCAGCTTAGGGACAGGGGATCGGTCTAATGAAAAACTGTTTTTT. It codes for CASSLGTGDRSNEKLFF. The V and J genes are TRBV7-9 and TRBJ1-4, with 9 bases fitting TRBD1. There are 17 residues in the CDR3. Looked up from germline, CDR1 is SEHNR and CDR2 is FQNEAQ (reference sequence). The J segment lost 3 bases and the V segment lost 1 base, leaving 6 bases of the junction unmatched.

The chain recombines TRBV7-2 with TRBJ2-1, with D hard to call. CDR1 and CDR2 from the germline V gene are SGHTA and FQGNSA. V gave up 2 bases and J gave up 4 bases, with 6 bases separating them. The CDR3 consists of 13 residues. The CDR3 sequence: CASSLSGYNEQFF. As DNA, the CDR3 is TGTGCCAGCAGCTTATCCGGGTACAATGAGCAGTTCTTC. The full variable domain, rest sourced from reference TRBV7-2 and TRBJ2-1, is GAGVSQSPSNKVTEKGKDVELRCDPISGHTALYWYRQSLGQGLEFLIYFQGNSAPDKSGLPSDRFSAERTGGSVSTLTIQRTQQEDSAVYLCASSLSGYNEQFFGPGTRLTVL.

The chain joins TRBV5-1 to TRBJ1-3; a possible D gene is TRBD1 (6 bases). The CDR3 length is 15 residues. V was shortened by 4 bases and J by 0 bases, with 11 bases between the two germline ends. Germline loops: CDR1 SGHRS, CDR2 YFSETQ. DNA for the CDR3: TGCGCCAGCAGCGAGGACAGCCACTCTGGAAACACCATATATTTT. It encodes CASSEDSHSGNTIYF.

The rearrangement links TRBV5-6 to TRBJ1-5; 9 bases agree with TRBD1. Germline V CDR1 and CDR2: SGHDT, YYEEEE. The junction had 5 bases not matched to a gene; V was cut back by 3 bases and J by 7 bases. This CDR3 comprises 14 residues. The chain's CDR3 is CASSYRGQGQPQHF. The CDR3 nucleotides read TGTGCCAGCAGCTACAGGGGGCAGGGCCAGCCCCAGCATTTT.

J is TRBJ1-1 and V is TRBV29-1, with D possibly matching TRBD1 (5 bases). With 3 bases removed from V and 5 bases from J, the gap between germline ends came to 13 bases. Germline V gives CDR1 SQVTM, CDR2 ANQGSEA. CDR3 length: 13 amino acids. The CDR3 DNA sequence: TGCAGCGTTGAGGAGGGTCGGGGGACTGAAGCTTTCTTT. Amino acid sequence: CSVEEGRGTEAFF. Supplemented by reference TRBV29-1 and TRBJ1-1, the full variable domain reads SAVISQKPSRDICQRGTSLTIQCQVDSQVTMMFWYRQQPGQSLTLIATANQGSEATYESGFVIDKFPISRPNLTFSTLTVSNMSPEDSSIYLCSVEEGRGTEAFFGQGTRLTVV.

The rearrangement uses TRBV6-1 and TRBJ2-7; D is possibly TRBD1 (5 bases). This CDR3 comprises 15 residues. Trimming shortened V by 6 bases and J by 4 bases, and 19 bases separated the two germline ends. Germline CDR1 and CDR2: MNHNS and SASEGT. CDR3 loop: CASRSQALSLYEQYF. As DNA, the CDR3 is TGTGCCAGCAGATCACAGGCCCTATCCCTTTACGAGCAGTACTTC.

The count of this clone is one. J is TRBJ2-5 and V is TRBV18, with D perhaps TRBD2 (6 bases). This CDR3 is 17 amino acids long. Looked up from germline, CDR1 is KGHSH and CDR2 is LQKENI. Trimming took 0 bases from V and 3 from J, leaving 17 bases between them. The CDR3 DNA is TGTGCCAGCTCACCACCGGCGGGGTGGTGGGGGGAAGAGACCCAGTACTTC. It is translated as CASSPPAGWWGEETQYF. Using reference TRBV18 and TRBJ2-5 for the parts outside the CDR3, the full variable domain is NAGVMQNPRHLVRRRGQEARLRCSPMKGHSHVYWYRQLPEEGLKFMVYLQKENIIDESGMPKERFSAEFPKEGPSILRIQQVVRGDSAAYFCASSPPAGWWGEETQYFGPGTRLLVL.

The chain employs TRBV6-5 and TRBJ1-3, with D perhaps TRBD1 (6 bases). Looked up from germline, CDR1 is MNHEY and CDR2 is SVGAGI. This CDR3 is built from 16 residues. V dropped 0 bases and J dropped 2 bases, with 11 bases sitting between them. The CDR3 DNA reads as TGTGCCAGCAGTTACTCCTGGACAGTAGCTGGAAACACCATATATTTT. It is translated as CASSYSWTVAGNTIYF.

The table lists this clone with a count of one. The chain couples TRBV27 to TRBJ2-2, with unresolved D. Germline CDR1 is MNHEY and CDR2 is SMNVEV (reference sequence). The CDR3 spans 12 residues. V was shortened by 2 bases and J by 6 bases, with 4 bases between the two germline ends. In DNA, the CDR3 is TGTGCCAGCAGTTTAATCTCCGGGGAGCTGTTTTTT. Translated: CASSLISGELFF.

The chain employs TRBV6-5 and TRBJ1-5; D perhaps matches TRBD1 (6 bases). Germline CDR1 reads MNHEY; CDR2 reads SVGAGI. This CDR3 spans 13 amino acids. Deletions cut 6 bases from V and 9 bases from J, with 15 bases between. Here the CDR3 DNA reads TGTGCCAGCAGGCCCACAGGGTTCGCGCCCCAGCATTTT. Amino acids: CASRPTGFAPQHF.

The chain employs TRBV27 and TRBJ1-5; tentatively, D is TRBD1 (6 bases). The CDR3 is 14 amino acids. CDR1 and CDR2 (germline): MNHEY, SMNVEV (reference sequence). Deletions cut 0 bases from V and 7 bases from J, with 10 bases between. The CDR3 nucleotides are TGTGCCAGCAGTTTATCGCCAGGGGAACAGCCCCAGCATTTT. Protein: CASSLSPGEQPQHF.

The chain uses TRBV28 and TRBJ2-5, with D possibly TRBD2 on 6 matching bases. CDR1 is MDHEN and CDR2 is SYDVKM in the germline V gene. The CDR3 contains 14 residues. V was pared by 5 bases and J by 3 bases, with 13 bases between. CDR3: CASSELAEEETQYF. CDR3 sequence (DNA): TGTGCCAGCAGTGAACTAGCAGAAGAAGAGACCCAGTACTTC.

The CDR3 protein is CASSLGEGYQETQYF. CDR3 bases: TGTGCCAGCAGCTTAGGGGAGGGGTACCAAGAGACCCAGTACTTC. V usage is TRBV7-8 and J usage is TRBJ2-5; 7 bases match TRBD2. The CDR3 consists of 15 residues. Germline lookup yields CDR1 SGHVS and CDR2 FQNEAQ. The ends lost 1 base at V and 0 bases at J; junction bases unmatched: 2.

The rearrangement joins TRBV15 to TRBJ2-2, with D tentatively TRBD1 (7 bases). Per germline, CDR1 LNHNV and CDR2 YYDKDF (reference sequence). The CDR3 has 16 amino acids. The germline V and J ends were trimmed by 1 base and 5 bases, with 14 bases remaining between them. CDR3 amino acids: CATSRGWAGGTGELFF. CDR3 nucleotides: TGTGCCACCAGCAGAGGGTGGGCAGGGGGGACCGGGGAGCTGTTTTTT.

CDR3 DNA sequence: TGTGCCAGCAGCTTAGGGGGGGCTAGCAATCAGCCCCAGCATTTT. This gives the protein CASSLGGASNQPQHF. The J gene is TRBJ1-5, the V gene TRBV13, with a weak D call TRBD1 (6 bases). V was cut by 0 bases and J by 0 bases, with 6 bases left in between. CDR1 and CDR2 (germline): PRHDT, FYEKMQ (reference sequence). The CDR3 totals 15 residues.

This clone was found a few times. The chain carries TRBV5-4 and TRBJ1-1, with a weak D call TRBD1 (5 bases). Germline lookup yields CDR1 SGHNT and CDR2 YYREEE (reference sequence). The CDR3 has 15 amino acids. Deletions cut 2 bases from V and 7 bases from J, with 18 bases between. Here the CDR3 DNA reads TGTGCCAGCAGCTTTCTCGGCGGGGCTGATGGTGAAGCTTTCTTT. Translating gives CASSFLGGADGEAFF.

The genes are TRBV2 and TRBJ2-3; 13 bases are shared with TRBD2. Germline CDR1 is SNHLY and CDR2 is FYNNEI. This CDR3 has 14 amino acids. V shed 6 bases, J shed 6 bases, and the junction held 3 bases outside the gene matches. The CDR3 is CASSRTSGSDTQYF. The CDR3, as DNA: TGTGCCAGCAGCAGGACTAGCGGGAGTGATACGCAGTATTTT.

The chain employs TRBV15 and TRBJ1-5; D possibly corresponds to TRBD1 (5 bases). This CDR3 region has 16 residues. Germline CDR1 reads LNHNV; CDR2 reads YYDKDF (reference sequence). The V end lost 5 bases, the J end lost 0 bases, and 14 bases lay between the germline ends. DNA of the CDR3: TGTGCCACCAGCCCTAGGACACAGCTTAGCAATCAGCCCCAGCATTTT. As protein: CATSPRTQLSNQPQHF.

This clone was recorded a few times. The V call is TRBV6-5, the J call TRBJ2-7; TRBD1 matches at 8 bases. Germline CDR1 and CDR2: MNHEY and SVGAGI. The CDR3 contains 14 residues. Trimming removed 2 bases from V and 3 bases from J; junction bases left unmatched: 3. CDR3: CASSYGGQDYEQYF. CDR3 nucleotides: TGTGCCAGCAGTTACGGGGGACAGGACTACGAGCAGTACTTC.